In its sample, the clone carrying this T cell receptor beta chain was seen once. The data stem from a study of technical replicates of blood from a few donors. Germline V gene sequence: CDR1 MRHNA, CDR2 SNTAGT. The trim removed 2 bases at V and 6 bases at J, leaving 10 bases unmatched. This CDR3 is built from 16 residues. Sequenced by immunoSEQ multiplex PCR; TCRdb stores in-frame clones only, minus some. The sample holds 80,000 to 95,000 clones, 95% to 97% seen once. The sequenced sample was T cells isolated from PBMCs. This sequence was found in a human donor in good health. This chain uses TRBV6-4 with TRBJ2-1; TRBD2 matches at 7 bases. CDR3 nucleotides: TGTGCCAGCAGTGACGCGGTCGGGCTAGCGGCCAATGAGCAGTTCTTC. Translation gives CASSDAVGLAANEQFF.